The subject of this entry is one T cell receptor beta chain. The data originate from a study of blood T cell repertoires in COVID-19. Study background: COVID-19 samples collected from the United States, Italy and Spain covered acute and convalescent phases. The cDNA or gDNA used as material had been derived from T cells, B-cell-depleted T cells, or PBMCs.

The germline CDR1 and CDR2 sequences are MDHEN and SYDVKM. Between the trimmed V and J ends, which lost 2 bases and 6 bases, there was a span of 8 bases. This CDR3 has 13 residues. In the original analysis: The assay estimated nucleated cells by amplifying reference gene primers. The table came from immunoSEQ multiplex PCR; TCRdb's copy has only in-frame clones and leaves some out. The DNA was the basis for D and trimming; V, J and clone size are from that table. The sample includes more than 250,000 clones, approximately 91% of them seen just once. The receptor comes from a human donor in a cohort sampled during active COVID-19. The chain carries TRBV28 and TRBJ1-5, with no clear D. Sequenced: peripheral blood. The CDR3 is CASSLVTGQPQHF. The CDR3 DNA reads TGTGCCAGCAGTTTAGTTACTGGTCAGCCCCAGCATTTT.